The clone carrying this T cell receptor beta chain was counted between two and nine times. The sample originates from a study of PD-1 blockade in mismatch repair-deficient tumors. This CDR3 region has 14 residues. The V end lost 5 bases, the J end lost 1 base, and 8 bases lay between the germline ends. Germline V gene data show CDR1 as KGHSH and CDR2 as LQKENI. TCR sequencing covered three patients who responded to pembrolizumab. TCRdb's table, derived via immunoSEQ multiplex PCR, lists solely in-frame clones and lacks some. The sample contains about 35,000 clones, 65% to 85% of which appear only once.

The sample here was PBMCs, taken roughly 6 weeks after starting pembrolizumab. The sequence came from an adult with mismatch repair-deficient cancer. The rearrangement links TRBV18 to TRBJ2-2; D possibly corresponds to TRBD2 (5 bases). DNA of the CDR3: TGTGCCAGCTCAGTGAGGGAGAACACCGGGGAGCTGTTTTTT. Protein sequence: CASSVRENTGELFF.